One and the same sample provided the 32 T cell receptor beta chains below, sequenced in a study of CD8+ T cells in alopecia areata. Indicated treatment: oral pan-JAK inhibitor, 5-10 mg twice daily. RNA was isolated and reverse transcribed to cDNA, the sequencing template. The protocol was immunoSEQ multiplex PCR, while the TCRdb copy is restricted to in-frame clones and leaves out a portion. The data contain approximately 180,000 clones, roughly 50% of them singletons. Source: CD8+ T cells sorted from blood, taken at week 24, from a patient treated with tofacitinib. The receptors were sampled from a human donor with alopecia areata.

The rearrangement links TRBV14 to TRBJ1-1; 10 bases agree with TRBD1. The CDR3 totals 17 residues. V was pared by 3 bases and J by 4 bases, with 11 bases of the junction left unmatched. CDR1 and CDR2 (germline): SGHDN, FVKESK. CDR3 sequence: CASSQVYRDRGITEAFF. Written as DNA, the CDR3 is TGTGCCAGCAGCCAGGTATACCGGGACAGGGGTATCACTGAAGCTTTCTTT.

This clone appeared a single time. The chain joins TRBV4-3 to TRBJ2-5; tentatively, D is TRBD1 (6 bases). Trimming stripped 4 bases from V and 3 bases from J, with 15 bases between. Germline V gives CDR1 LGHNA, CDR2 YSLEER. CDR3 size: 15 residues. The DNA of the CDR3 is TGCGCCAGCAGCCCACGCAGGGGTTCTAAAGAGACCCAGTACTTC. This codes for CASSPRRGSKETQYF.

The chain combines TRBV9 with TRBJ2-1; TRBD2 matches at 8 bases. The CDR3 extends over 14 amino acids. Looked up from germline, CDR1 is SGDLS and CDR2 is YYNGEE. Trimming removed 3 bases from V and 6 bases from J; junction bases left unmatched: 5. The CDR3 DNA sequence: TGTGCCAGCAGCGCCGGGGGGGCTGGCAATGAGCAGTTCTTC. Translating gives CASSAGGAGNEQFF.

The J gene is TRBJ2-1, the V gene TRBV4-3; no firm D call. CDR3 length equals 15 residues. Germline V gene lookup returns CDR1 LGHNA and CDR2 YSLEER. Trimming pared 3 bases from V and 5 bases from J, leaving 14 bases between. The CDR3 coding sequence is TGCGCCAGCAGCCAGACTGCGGAGTCCAACAATGAGCAGTTCTTC. Its translation: CASSQTAESNNEQFF.

This clone turned up a few times. This sequence joins TRBV13 and TRBJ2-5; weak D call: TRBD2 (7 bases). Germline values: CDR1 PRHDT, CDR2 FYEKMQ (reference sequence). Trimming took off 5 bases at V and 3 bases at J, with 13 bases between the two ends. This CDR3 is 14 amino acids long. The CDR3 DNA reads TGTGCCAGCAGCCCAAGGGGGAGGGAAGAGACCCAGTACTTC. Encoded protein: CASSPRGREETQYF. Looking up the rest from reference TRBV13 and TRBJ2-5 gives the full variable domain: AAGVIQSPRHLIKEKRETATLKCYPIPRHDTVYWYQQGPGQDPQFLISFYEKMQSDKGSIPDRFSAQQFSDYHSELNMSSLELGDSALYFCASSPRGREETQYFGPGTRLLVL.

This clone was detected a few times. The rearrangement joins TRBV14 to TRBJ2-7; D might be TRBD1 (5 bases). Germline V CDR1 and CDR2: SGHDN, FVKESK. V was cut by 1 base and J by 2 bases, with 15 bases left in between. This CDR3 is built from 16 residues. CDR3 loop: CASSQGAGPTAYEQYF. In nucleotides, the CDR3 is TGTGCCAGCAGCCAAGGGGCAGGGCCAACAGCCTACGAGCAGTACTTC.

This chain joins TRBV7-6 and TRBJ1-5; D not certain. The V end was cut by 0 bases, the J end by 7 bases, with 10 bases between. This CDR3 has 14 residues. Germline assignment: CDR1 SGHVS and CDR2 FNYEAQ. The CDR3 loop reads CASSLAEGRQPQHF. The CDR3 nucleotides read TGTGCCAGCAGCTTAGCGGAGGGTCGCCAGCCCCAGCATTTT. Filled out from reference TRBV7-6 and TRBJ1-5, the complete variable domain reads GAGVSQSPRYKVTKRGQDVALRCDPISGHVSLYWYRQALGQGPEFLTYFNYEAQQDKSGLPNDRFSAERPEGSISTLTIQRTEQRDSAMYRCASSLAEGRQPQHFGDGTRLSIL.

The chain employs TRBV30 and TRBJ2-2, with D possibly TRBD2 on 5 matching bases. Germline lookup yields CDR1 GTSNPN and CDR2 SVGIG (reference sequence). The CDR3 loop spans 13 amino acids. Trimming shortened V by 5 bases and J by 4 bases, and 11 bases separated the two germline ends. The CDR3 region is CAWADSGTGELFF. CDR3 DNA: TGTGCCTGGGCGGACTCAGGCACCGGGGAGCTGTTTTTT.

This clone has a handful of counts. V gene TRBV19 combines with J gene TRBJ1-2; 7 positions match TRBD1. Germline lookup yields CDR1 LNHDA and CDR2 SQIVND (reference sequence). The V segment lost 5 bases and the J segment 4 bases; nucleotides outside the gene matches: 10. The CDR3 totals 15 residues. CDR3 DNA sequence: TGTGCCAGTAGTCCCTCCCGGGACAGCTCCTATGGCTACACCTTC. Translation: CASSPSRDSSYGYTF. The entire variable domain, with the rest obtained from reference TRBV19 and TRBJ1-2, is as follows: DGGITQSPKYLFRKEGQNVTLSCEQNLNHDAMYWYRQDPGQGLRLIYYSQIVNDFQKGDIAEGYSVSREKKESFPLTVTSAQKNPTAFYLCASSPSRDSSYGYTFGSGTRLTVV.

V and J are TRBV7-2 and TRBJ2-1; D possibly matches TRBD1 or TRBD2 (5 bases each). The CDR3 runs 15 residues. Trimming cost V 0 bases and J 7 bases, with 13 bases left between them. Germline CDR1 SGHTA, CDR2 FQGNSA. CDR3 sequence (DNA): TGTGCCAGCAGCTTAGCGCTAGGGACCCCGAATGAGCAGTTCTTC. Protein: CASSLALGTPNEQFF.

This clone was seen a single time. This same CDR3 is encoded by further DNA sequences in the sample. V gene TRBV27 combines with J gene TRBJ2-3; 11 positions agree with TRBD2. The CDR3 consists of 15 residues. V gave up 5 bases and J gave up 6 bases; unmatched junction bases: 7. CDR1 and CDR2 (germline): MNHEY, SMNVEV (reference sequence). The CDR3 DNA reads as TGTGCCAGCAGTCCACCTAGCGGGGGGACGGATACGCAGTATTTT. Translated: CASSPPSGGTDTQYF.

The chain links TRBV29-1 to TRBJ1-2; D may be TRBD1 (6 bases). The CDR3 is 13 residues long. Trimming pared 3 bases from V and 6 bases from J, leaving 14 bases between. Germline V gene lookup returns CDR1 SQVTM and CDR2 ANQGSEA. CDR3 region: CSVESGGAHGYTF. In DNA, the CDR3 is TGCAGCGTTGAGTCTGGGGGCGCCCATGGCTACACCTTC.

This chain links TRBV25-1 with TRBJ2-2; D ambiguous. Germline CDR1 and CDR2: MGHDK and SYGVNS. V was trimmed by 3 bases and J by 0 bases, leaving 2 bases between them. This CDR3 has 13 residues. The DNA for the CDR3 is TGTGCCAGCAGTGATACGAACACCGGGGAGCTGTTTTTT. It encodes CASSDTNTGELFF.

This clone has a handful of counts. This chain joins TRBV29-1 and TRBJ1-3; D is undetermined. The V gene's germline CDR1 is SQVTM and CDR2 ANQGSEA. The CDR3 is made up of 12 amino acids. The germline V and J ends were trimmed by 5 bases and 2 bases, with 7 bases remaining between them. The CDR3 sequence: CSVRGPGNTIYF. The CDR3 nucleotides are TGCAGCGTTCGAGGGCCTGGAAACACCATATATTTT. The complete variable domain, with remaining parts taken from reference TRBV29-1 and TRBJ1-3, reads SAVISQKPSRDICQRGTSLTIQCQVDSQVTMMFWYRQQPGQSLTLIATANQGSEATYESGFVIDKFPISRPNLTFSTLTVSNMSPEDSSIYLCSVRGPGNTIYFGEGSWLTVV.

This chain uses TRBV4-3 with TRBJ2-7; maybe TRBD1 (5 bases). The CDR3 totals 14 residues. V lost 0 bases and J lost 6, with 12 bases in between. CDR1 is LGHNA, CDR2 YSLEER, per germline. The CDR3 DNA is TGCGCCAGCAGCCAAGATGGGTCAGGGTTCGAGCAGTACTTC. Its translation: CASSQDGSGFEQYF.

The chain joins TRBV30 to TRBJ1-2, with D uncertain. From germline, CDR1 is GTSNPN and CDR2 SVGIG (reference sequence). The length of the CDR3 is 12 residues. Trimming left V 4 bases short and J 0 bases short, with 6 bases between. The CDR3 loop reads CAWTDSNYGYTF. The CDR3 region has the DNA TGTGCCTGGACCGATTCTAACTATGGCTACACCTTC.

The genes are TRBV7-9 and TRBJ2-2; no firm D call. The germline V gene has CDR1 SEHNR and CDR2 FQNEAQ (reference sequence). V lost 4 bases to trimming and J lost 3 bases, with 9 bases between them. The CDR3 runs 14 residues. In DNA, the CDR3 is TGTGCCAGCAGCTCCGGGTCCGACACCGGGGAGCTGTTTTTT. Translation gives CASSSGSDTGELFF.

This clone was seen more than once but under ten times. The chain carries TRBV30 and TRBJ2-1; 8 bases agree with TRBD2. Unmatched junction bases numbered 3, after V lost 2 bases and J lost 3 bases. This CDR3 spans 14 amino acids. CDR1 is GTSNPN, CDR2 SVGIG, per germline (reference sequence). The CDR3 is CAWSPGTSYNEQFF. CDR3 DNA: TGTGCCTGGAGTCCGGGGACTAGCTACAATGAGCAGTTCTTC.

This chain connects TRBV25-1 to TRBJ1-2, with 8 bases that match TRBD1. The V gene end was trimmed by 7 bases and the J gene end by 8 bases; junction bases not matched to a gene: 9. The germline V gene has CDR1 MGHDK and CDR2 SYGVNS. CDR3 length: 13 amino acids. The CDR3 nucleotides read TGTGCCAGCACCTTGACAGGGGATGGAGGCTACACCTTC. This gives the protein CASTLTGDGGYTF.

The rearrangement uses TRBV6-6 and TRBJ1-6, with a weak D call TRBD1 (5 bases). The germline CDR1 and CDR2 sequences are MNHNY and SVGAGI (reference sequence). Deletions cut 8 bases from V and 7 bases from J, with 15 bases between. This CDR3 is 14 amino acids long. DNA of the CDR3: TGTGCCAGCGGCTCGGGGGAGCGGAATTCACCCCTCCACTTT. This codes for CASGSGERNSPLHF.

A few counts support this clone. This rearrangement joins TRBV29-1 to TRBJ2-2; D is perhaps TRBD2 (5 bases). V dropped 4 bases and J dropped 6 bases, with 18 bases sitting between them. The CDR3 is made up of 15 amino acids. In germline, CDR1 is SQVTM, CDR2 ANQGSEA. CDR3 bases: TGCAGCGTTGCCCCTCCTTCGGGAATGCCCGGGGAGCTGTTTTTT. Its protein is CSVAPPSGMPGELFF.

The chain employs TRBV5-6 and TRBJ1-1; D might be TRBD1 (5 bases). Germline CDR1 SGHDT, CDR2 YYEEEE. This CDR3 is built from 12 residues. V lost 4 bases and J 3 bases, leaving 7 bases between the germline ends. The CDR3 DNA is TGTGCCAGCAGCATCAGGGACACTGAAGCTTTCTTT. Protein product: CASSIRDTEAFF.

This clone was recorded once. This sequence joins TRBV4-3 and TRBJ1-2; tentative D call: TRBD1 (5 bases). CDR3 length: 15 residues. Germline V gene lookup returns CDR1 LGHNA and CDR2 YSLEER. The V end was cut by 4 bases, the J end by 5 bases, with 17 bases between. Here the CDR3 reads CASSPGDRGPYGYTF. The CDR3 DNA is TGCGCCAGCAGCCCCGGGGACCGAGGACCTTATGGCTACACCTTC.

The chain joins TRBV5-6 to TRBJ2-7; either TRBD1 or TRBD2 may supply D (6 bases each). Trimming took off 4 bases at V and 2 bases at J, with 13 bases between the two ends. CDR3 length equals 14 residues. In germline, CDR1 is SGHDT, CDR2 YYEEEE. The CDR3 region has the DNA TGTGCCAGCAGCGGGAGGACAGAACCCTACGAGCAGTACTTC. Protein product: CASSGRTEPYEQYF.

The chain uses TRBV9 and TRBJ1-2; unclear D gene. Germline V lookup: CDR1 SGDLS, CDR2 YYNGEE. There are 12 residues in the CDR3. The V and J ends lost 4 bases and 0 bases respectively, with 4 bases between them. The CDR3 here is CASSPPNYGYTF. Written as DNA, the CDR3 is TGTGCCAGCAGCCCACCTAACTATGGCTACACCTTC.

J is TRBJ1-5 and V is TRBV27, with a weak D call TRBD1 (5 bases). Per the germline V gene, CDR1 is MNHEY and CDR2 is SMNVEV (reference sequence). The CDR3 length is 15 residues. Trimming removed 2 bases from V and 7 bases from J, with 15 bases in between. CDR3 protein: CASSLDDSFAQPQHF. For the CDR3, the DNA is TGTGCCAGCAGTTTAGACGACAGTTTTGCCCAGCCCCAGCATTTT.

V and J are TRBV15 and TRBJ2-2, with no clear D. The CDR3 is 13 residues long. The V and J ends lost 4 bases and 3 bases respectively, with 6 bases between them. Germline V gives CDR1 LNHNV, CDR2 YYDKDF (reference sequence). CDR3 sequence: CATSNRDTGELFF. In DNA, the CDR3 is TGTGCCACCAGCAATAGGGACACCGGGGAGCTGTTTTTT.

This clone was detected only a few times. This chain joins TRBV11-2 and TRBJ1-1, with D maybe TRBD1 (6 bases). V was pared by 4 bases and J by 2 bases, with 8 bases between. The length of the CDR3 is 13 residues. Germline V gene sequence: CDR1 SGHAT, CDR2 FQNNGV. The CDR3 sequence: CASSWGTNTEAFF. The CDR3, as DNA: TGTGCCAGCAGCTGGGGGACAAACACTGAAGCTTTCTTT.

The chain is built from TRBV4-3 and TRBJ1-1, with a tentative D call TRBD1 (5 bases). V lost 0 bases and J lost 4, with 15 bases in between. The CDR3 consists of 16 residues. Germline V lookup: CDR1 LGHNA, CDR2 YSLEER. The CDR3 DNA follows: TGCGCCAGCAGCCAAGATAGGCAGGGCGTCGGCACTGAAGCTTTCTTT. It yields the protein CASSQDRQGVGTEAFF.

The rearrangement links TRBV5-5 to TRBJ1-1, with a tentative D call TRBD1 (5 bases). Trimming removed 2 bases at V and 4 bases at J, with 15 bases between. Germline V gene data show CDR1 as SGHKS and CDR2 as YYEKEE (reference sequence). The length of the CDR3 is 15 residues. The CDR3 reads CASSLGRQTGTEAFF. In nucleotides, the CDR3 is TGTGCCAGCAGCTTAGGGCGACAAACAGGCACTGAAGCTTTCTTT.

The chain has TRBV6-6 and TRBJ1-5, with 7 nucleotides matching TRBD1. The germline gives CDR1 MNHNY, CDR2 SVGAGI (reference sequence). The CDR3 covers 16 residues. The J segment lost 0 bases and the V segment lost 7 bases, leaving 9 bases of the junction unmatched. The CDR3 bases are TGTGCCAGCACTAAGACAGGGCGTAGTAGCAATCAGCCCCAGCATTTT. It codes for CASTKTGRSSNQPQHF.

The rearrangement uses TRBV30 and TRBJ1-1; possibly TRBD1 for D (6 bases). Trimming removed 4 bases at V and 10 bases at J, with 19 bases between. Germline V gives CDR1 GTSNPN, CDR2 SVGIG (reference sequence). This CDR3 region has 13 residues. CDR3 in amino acids: CAWKTGVAPGAFF. The DNA of the CDR3 is TGTGCCTGGAAGACAGGTGTGGCCCCAGGAGCTTTCTTT.